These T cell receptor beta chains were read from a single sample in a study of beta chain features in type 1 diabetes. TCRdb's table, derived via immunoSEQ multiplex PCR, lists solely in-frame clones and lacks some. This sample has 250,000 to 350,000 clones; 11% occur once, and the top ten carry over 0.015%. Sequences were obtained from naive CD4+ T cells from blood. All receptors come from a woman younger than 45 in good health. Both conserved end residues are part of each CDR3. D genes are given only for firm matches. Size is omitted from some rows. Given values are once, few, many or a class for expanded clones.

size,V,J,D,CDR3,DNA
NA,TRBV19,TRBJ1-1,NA,CAIIGVNTEAFF,TGTGCCATCATCGGAGTGAACACTGAAGCTTTCTTT
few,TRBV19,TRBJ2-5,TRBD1,CASSSPWDRGQKTQYF,TGTGCCAGTAGTTCCCCTTGGGACAGGGGGCAGAAGACCCAGTACTTC
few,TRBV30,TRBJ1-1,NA,CAWSRMGRALNTEAFF,TGTGCCTGGAGTCGAATGGGCAGGGCTTTGAACACTGAAGCTTTCTTT
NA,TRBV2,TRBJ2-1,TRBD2,CASSWGLAGGSSYNEQFF,TGTGCCAGCAGTTGGGGACTAGCGGGAGGGAGCTCCTACAATGAGCAGTTCTTC
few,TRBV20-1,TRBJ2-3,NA,CSASGGDTQYF,TGCAGTGCTAGCGGCGGAGATACGCAGTATTTT
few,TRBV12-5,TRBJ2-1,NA,CASGLVGAANEQFF,TGTGCTAGTGGTTTGGTTGGCGCAGCGAATGAGCAGTTCTTC
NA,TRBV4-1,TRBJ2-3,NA,CASSQGRVGMSTDTQYF,TGCGCCAGCAGCCAAGGACGGGTCGGGATGAGCACAGATACGCAGTATTTT
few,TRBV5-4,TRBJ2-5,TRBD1,CASSPGQGVEETQYF,TGTGCCAGCAGCCCCGGACAGGGGGTAGAAGAGACCCAGTACTTC
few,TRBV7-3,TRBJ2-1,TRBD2,CASSRTSGSYEQFF,TGTGCCAGCAGCCGGACTAGCGGGTCCTATGAGCAGTTCTTC
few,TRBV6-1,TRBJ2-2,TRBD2,CASSVVAGGTALTGELFF,TGTGCCAGCAGTGTGGTAGCGGGAGGAACCGCTCTGACCGGGGAGCTGTTTTTT
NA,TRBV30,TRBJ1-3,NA,CAWSVGDSGNTIYF,TGTGCCTGGAGTGTCGGAGACTCTGGAAACACCATATATTTT
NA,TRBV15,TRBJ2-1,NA,CATSSRGNEQFF,TGTGCCACCAGCAGCAGGGGAAATGAGCAGTTCTTC
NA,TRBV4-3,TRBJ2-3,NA,CASSQDWGSDTDTQYF,TGCGCCAGCAGCCAAGATTGGGGCTCAGACACAGATACGCAGTATTTT
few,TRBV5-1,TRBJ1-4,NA,CASSLETSNEKLFF,TGCGCCAGCAGCTTGGAGACAAGTAATGAAAAACTGTTTTTT
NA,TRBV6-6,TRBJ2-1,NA,CASSTDRSAYNEQFF,TGTGCCAGCAGTACGGACAGAAGCGCCTACAATGAGCAGTTCTTC
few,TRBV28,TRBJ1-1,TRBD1,CAGTGLNTEAFF,TGTGCCGGGACAGGGCTTAACACTGAAGCTTTCTTT
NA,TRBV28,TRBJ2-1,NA,CASRFGPPGEQFF,TGTGCCAGCAGATTCGGACCGCCAGGGGAGCAGTTCTTC
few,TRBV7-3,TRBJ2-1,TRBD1,CASSPGQGTGANYNEQFF,TGTGCCAGCAGCCCAGGACAGGGGACGGGAGCGAACTACAATGAGCAGTTCTTC
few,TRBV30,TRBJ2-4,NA,CAWSVRGPGRNIQYF,TGTGCCTGGAGTGTACGTGGCCCGGGGAGGAACATTCAGTACTTC
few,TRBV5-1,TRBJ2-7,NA,CASSLDAGQYF,TGCGCCAGCAGCTTGGATGCGGGGCAGTACTTC
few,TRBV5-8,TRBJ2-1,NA,CASSTQFF,TGTGCCAGCAGCACTCAGTTCTTC
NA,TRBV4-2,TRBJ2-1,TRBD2,CASSSTSGSQREQFF,TGTGCCAGCAGCTCAACTAGCGGGAGTCAGCGTGAGCAGTTCTTC
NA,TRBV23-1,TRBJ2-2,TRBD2,CASSPRAREKTGELFF,TGCGCCAGCAGTCCCAGGGCGCGGGAGAAAACCGGGGAGCTGTTTTTT
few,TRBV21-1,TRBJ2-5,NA,CASSQWTGVQETQYF,TGTGCCAGCAGCCAATGGACAGGGGTGCAAGAGACCCAGTACTTC
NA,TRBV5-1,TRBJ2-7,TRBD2,CASSWTGLANEQYF,TGCGCCAGCAGCTGGACGGGACTAGCGAACGAGCAGTACTTC
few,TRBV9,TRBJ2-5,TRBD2,CASSPSGQETQYF,TGTGCCAGCAGCCCTAGCGGGCAAGAGACCCAGTACTTC
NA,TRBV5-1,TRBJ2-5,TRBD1,CASSLWVQQGNGKTQYF,TGCGCCAGCAGCTTGTGGGTCCAACAGGGGAATGGGAAGACCCAGTACTTC
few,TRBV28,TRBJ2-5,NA,CASRTPGQQETQYF,TGTGCCAGCAGGACCCCGGGACAACAAGAGACCCAGTACTTC
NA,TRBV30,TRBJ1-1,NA,CAWGAVRIPEAFF,TGTGCCTGGGGGGCGGTAAGGATCCCTGAAGCTTTCTTT
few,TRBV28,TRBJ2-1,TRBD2,CASSRAGSGRAPIEQFF,TGTGCCAGCAGCCGCGCTGGTAGCGGGAGGGCCCCCATTGAGCAGTTCTTC
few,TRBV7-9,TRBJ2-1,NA,CASSLVISGSSYNEQFF,TGTGCCAGCAGCTTAGTAATTAGTGGGAGCTCCTACAATGAGCAGTTCTTC
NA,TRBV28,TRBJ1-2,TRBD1,CASRRDRLRTF,TGTGCCAGCAGACGGGACAGGCTCCGCACCTTC
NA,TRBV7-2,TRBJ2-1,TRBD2,CASSLELAGVNEQFF,TGTGCCAGCAGCTTAGAGCTAGCGGGAGTCAATGAGCAGTTCTTC
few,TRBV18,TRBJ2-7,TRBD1,CASSPQGQGAREQYF,TGTGCCAGCTCACCACAAGGACAGGGAGCCAGGGAGCAGTACTTC
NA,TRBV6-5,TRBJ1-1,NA,CASTYLQGKTEAFF,TGTGCCAGCACCTACCTACAGGGCAAAACTGAAGCTTTCTTT
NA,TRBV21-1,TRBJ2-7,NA,CASRLPGLQNYEQYF,TGTGCCAGCAGGTTACCGGGACTACAGAACTACGAGCAGTACTTC
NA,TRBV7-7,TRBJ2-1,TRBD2,CASSLESGGEQFF,TGTGCTAGCAGCTTAGAGTCGGGAGGTGAGCAGTTCTTC
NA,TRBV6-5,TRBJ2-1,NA,CASSYGGVEQFF,TGTGCCAGCAGTTACGGAGGCGTTGAGCAGTTCTTC
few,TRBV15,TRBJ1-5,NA,CATSTRRGSNQPQHF,TGTGCCACCAGCACCCGAAGGGGGAGCAATCAGCCCCAGCATTTT
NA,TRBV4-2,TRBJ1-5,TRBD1,CASSQGDSSNQPQHF,TGTGCCAGCAGCCAAGGGGACAGTAGCAATCAGCCCCAGCATTTT
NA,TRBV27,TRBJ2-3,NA,CASSWRVSTDTQYF,TGTGCCAGCAGTTGGAGGGTTAGCACAGATACGCAGTATTTT
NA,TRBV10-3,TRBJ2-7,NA,CAIGGQGGNYEQYF,TGTGCCATCGGCGGACAGGGAGGGAACTACGAGCAGTACTTC
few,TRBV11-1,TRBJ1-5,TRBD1,CASSLGGQANQPQHF,TGTGCCAGCAGCTTAGGGGGACAGGCCAATCAGCCCCAGCATTTT
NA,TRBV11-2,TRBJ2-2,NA,CASSQRLDGGELFF,TGTGCCAGCAGCCAAAGACTAGACGGGGGGGAGCTGTTTTTT
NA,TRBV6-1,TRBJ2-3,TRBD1,CASSDPGQGLDTQYF,TGTGCCAGCAGTGATCCGGGACAGGGTCTGGATACGCAGTATTTT
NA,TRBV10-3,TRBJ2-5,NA,CAISEGVTQETQYF,TGTGCCATCAGTGAAGGGGTCACCCAAGAGACCCAGTACTTC
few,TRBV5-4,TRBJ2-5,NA,CASSPQPTGNQETQYF,TGTGCCAGCAGCCCCCAACCCACAGGGAACCAAGAGACCCAGTACTTC
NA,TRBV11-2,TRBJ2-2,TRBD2,CASSYGLGPGELFF,TGTGCCAGCAGCTATGGACTAGGGCCCGGGGAGCTGTTTTTT
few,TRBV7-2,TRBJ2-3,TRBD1,CASSSRDSSTDTQYF,TGTGCCAGCAGCTCACGGGACAGCAGCACAGATACGCAGTATTTT
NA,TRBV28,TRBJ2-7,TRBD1,CASSLWGQGNSYEQYF,TGTGCCAGCAGTTTATGGGGACAGGGAAACTCCTACGAGCAGTACTTC
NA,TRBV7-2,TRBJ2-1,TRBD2,CASSLVASGRALAYNEQFF,TGTGCCAGCAGCTTAGTGGCTAGCGGGAGGGCCCTAGCTTACAATGAGCAGTTCTTC
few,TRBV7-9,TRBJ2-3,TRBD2,CASSLAFGLGLDTQYF,TGTGCCAGCAGCTTAGCTTTCGGACTAGGTTTAGATACGCAGTATTTT
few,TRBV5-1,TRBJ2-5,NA,CASSLARETQYF,TGCGCCAGCAGCTTGGCCCGTGAGACCCAGTACTTC
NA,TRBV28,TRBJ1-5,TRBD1,CASSPGQGDQPQHF,TGTGCCAGCAGTCCAGGACAGGGCGATCAGCCCCAGCATTTT
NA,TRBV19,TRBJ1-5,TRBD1,CASNNRGQPQHF,TGTGCCAGTAATAACAGGGGTCAGCCCCAGCATTTT
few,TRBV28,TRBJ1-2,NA,CASSTPGRDYYGYTF,TGTGCCAGCAGTACCCCGGGCAGGGACTACTATGGCTACACCTTC
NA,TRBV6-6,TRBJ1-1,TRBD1,CASSYGQGRNTEAFF,TGTGCCAGCAGTTACGGACAGGGGAGGAACACTGAAGCTTTCTTT
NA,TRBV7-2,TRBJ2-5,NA,CASSLVGSGKTQYF,TGTGCCAGCAGCTTAGTCGGGAGCGGAAAGACCCAGTACTTC